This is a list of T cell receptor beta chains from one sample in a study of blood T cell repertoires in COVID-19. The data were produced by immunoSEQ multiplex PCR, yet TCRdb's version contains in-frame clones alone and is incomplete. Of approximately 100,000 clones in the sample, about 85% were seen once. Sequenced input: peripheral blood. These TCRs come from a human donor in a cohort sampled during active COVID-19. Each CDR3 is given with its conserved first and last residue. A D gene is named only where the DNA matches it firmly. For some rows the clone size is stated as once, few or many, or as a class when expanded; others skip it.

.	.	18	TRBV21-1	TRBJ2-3	TGTGCCAGCAGCAAAGTAGATCCAGCGGGAGGGCCGGGAGATACGCAGTATTTT	CASSKVDPAGGPGDTQYF
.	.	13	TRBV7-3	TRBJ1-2	TGTGCCAGCAGCTCTTCCACGTCCGGGGGCTACACCTTC	CASSSSTSGGYTF
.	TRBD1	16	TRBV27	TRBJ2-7	TGTGCCAGCAGTTTATCGTGGGACAGGGTCTCCTACGAGCAGTACTTC	CASSLSWDRVSYEQYF
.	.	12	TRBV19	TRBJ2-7	TGTGCCAGTAGGAGTCGGTCCTACGAGCAGTACTTC	CASRSRSYEQYF
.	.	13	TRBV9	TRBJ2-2	TGTGCCAGCAGCATAACTATAACCGGGGAGCTGTTTTTT	CASSITITGELFF
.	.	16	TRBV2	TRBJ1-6	TGTGCCAGCAGTGAACGGTCTGGGTTGGGAGATCCACCCCTCCACTTT	CASSERSGLGDPPLHF
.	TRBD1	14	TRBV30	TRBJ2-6	TGTGCCTGGGACAGGGGCTCTGGGGCCAACGTCCTGACTTTC	CAWDRGSGANVLTF
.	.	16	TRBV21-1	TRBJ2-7	.	CASSTPVGQGANEQYF
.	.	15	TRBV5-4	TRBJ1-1	TGTGCCAGCAGCTTCATGGGGCAGGGCGGTACTGAAGCTTTCTTT	CASSFMGQGGTEAFF
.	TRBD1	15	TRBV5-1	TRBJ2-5	TGCGCCAGCAGCCCGGGGACAGGGGGACGGGAGACCCAGTACTTC	CASSPGTGGRETQYF
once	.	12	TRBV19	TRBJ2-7	TGTGCCAGTAGTAGACAGCCCTACGAGCAGTACTTC	CASSRQPYEQYF
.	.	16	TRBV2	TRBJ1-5	TGTGCCAGCAGTGAAGCACAGGGCCCGAGCAATCAGCCCCAGCATTTT	CASSEAQGPSNQPQHF
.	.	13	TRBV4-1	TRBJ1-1	TGCGCCAGCAGCCAGGCGACAGGACGGGGAGCTTTCTTT	CASSQATGRGAFF
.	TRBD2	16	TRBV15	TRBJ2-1	TGTGCCACCAGCAGAGGACTAGCAAGCTCCTACAATGAGCAGTTCTTC	CATSRGLASSYNEQFF
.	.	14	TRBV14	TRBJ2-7	TGTGCCAGCAGCTCTTTTGGGACAATCAACGAGCAGTACTTC	CASSSFGTINEQYF
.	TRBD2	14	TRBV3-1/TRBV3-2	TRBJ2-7	TGTGCCAGCAGCCAAGGCGGGGGAGTCTACGAGCAGTACTTC	CASSQGGGVYEQYF
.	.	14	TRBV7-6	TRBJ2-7	TGTGCCAGCAGCCCCACGGTGCGAGACTACGAGCAGTACTTC	CASSPTVRDYEQYF
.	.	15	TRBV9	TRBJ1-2	TGTGCCAGCAGCGTAGGGGGAGTCGGGGAGAATGGCTACACCTTC	CASSVGGVGENGYTF
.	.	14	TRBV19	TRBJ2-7	TGTGCCAGTAGTATAGAGAGGGGGACGGTCGAGCAGTACTTC	CASSIERGTVEQYF
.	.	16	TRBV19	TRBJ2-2	TGTGCCAGTAGTAGGCTCGGGGTCTCGGACACCGGGGAGCTGTTTTTT	CASSRLGVSDTGELFF
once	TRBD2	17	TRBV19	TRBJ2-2	TGTGCCCCTGGGAGCGGGAGGGGTTTGAAGAACACCGGGGAGCTGTTTTTT	CAPGSGRGLKNTGELFF
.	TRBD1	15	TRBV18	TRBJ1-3	TGTGCCAGCTCACCGAAACAGGGGTCAGGAAACACCATATATTTT	CASSPKQGSGNTIYF
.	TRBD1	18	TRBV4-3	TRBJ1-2	TGCGCCAGCAGCCAAGCGGGCTCCTGGGACAGCTATGCCTATGGCTACACCTTC	CASSQAGSWDSYAYGYTF
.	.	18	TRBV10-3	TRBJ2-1	TGTGCCATCAGTGAGTCCGCTTTTGATCGGGGTGATCGCAATGAGCAGTTCTTC	CAISESAFDRGDRNEQFF
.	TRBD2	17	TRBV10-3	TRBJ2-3	TGTGCCATCAGTGACCCTCGAACGGGGGGGCGGGGAGATACGCAGTATTTT	CAISDPRTGGRGDTQYF
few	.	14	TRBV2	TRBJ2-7	TGTGCCAGCAGTCCTAGATTCGACAGCTACGAGCAGTACTTC	CASSPRFDSYEQYF
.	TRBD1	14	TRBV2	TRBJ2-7	TGTGCCAGCAAGAGGGACAGGATAGGGCTCGAGCAGTACTTC	CASKRDRIGLEQYF
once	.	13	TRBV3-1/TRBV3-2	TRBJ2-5	TGTGCCAGCAGCCTCCGACAGGAAGAGACCCAGTACTTC	CASSLRQEETQYF
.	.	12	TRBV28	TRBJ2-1	TGTGCCAGCAGTTTATTTACAGGTGAGCAGTTCTTC	CASSLFTGEQFF
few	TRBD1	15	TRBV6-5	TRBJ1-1	TGTGCCAGCAGTTCTCCGACAGGGCGTATTACTGAAGCTTTCTTT	CASSSPTGRITEAFF
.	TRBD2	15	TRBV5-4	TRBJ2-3	TGTGCCAGCAGCTTGGCGGGACTAGCGGGCGATACGCAGTATTTT	CASSLAGLAGDTQYF
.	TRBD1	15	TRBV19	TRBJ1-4	TGTGCCAGTAGCCCCCCAGGGGGTCCTAATGAAAAACTGTTTTTT	CASSPPGGPNEKLFF
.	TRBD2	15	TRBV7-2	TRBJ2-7	TGTGCCAGCAGCTTCGCGGGGGGGAGCTCCTACGAGCAGTACTTC	CASSFAGGSSYEQYF
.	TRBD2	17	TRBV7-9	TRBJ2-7	TGTGCCAGCAGCGGGGGGGAGGCAGAGGATCTATGGTATGGGCAGTACTTC	CASSGGEAEDLWYGQYF
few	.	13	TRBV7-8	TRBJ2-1	TGTGCCAGCAGCCATGGACTGGACAATGAGCAGTTCTTC	CASSHGLDNEQFF
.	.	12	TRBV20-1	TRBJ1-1	TGCAGTGCTAGTGGCGAAAACACTGAAGCTTTCTTT	CSASGENTEAFF
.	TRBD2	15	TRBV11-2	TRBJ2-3	TGTGCCAGCAGCCTCGTAGCGGGGATCACAGATACGCAGTATTTT	CASSLVAGITDTQYF
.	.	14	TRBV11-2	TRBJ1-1	TGTGCCAGCAGCTTAGTTGGCTTGAACACTGAAGCTTTCTTT	CASSLVGLNTEAFF
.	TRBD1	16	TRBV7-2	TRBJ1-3	TGTGCCAGCAGTCGAGACAGGGGTGCTAACGGAAACACCATATATTTT	CASSRDRGANGNTIYF
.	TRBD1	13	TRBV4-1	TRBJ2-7	TGCGCCAGCAGCCCCGGCAGGGGGCGAGAGCAGTACTTC	CASSPGRGREQYF
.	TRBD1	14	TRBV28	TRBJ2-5	TGTGCCAGCAGTTCACGACAGGGGTTAGAGACCCAGTACTTC	CASSSRQGLETQYF
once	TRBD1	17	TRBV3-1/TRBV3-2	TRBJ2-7	TGTGCCAGCAGCCAAGGAGAGAGGACAGGGGGCCCCTACGAGCAGTACTTC	CASSQGERTGGPYEQYF
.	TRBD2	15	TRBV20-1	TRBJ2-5	TGCAGTGCTAGTGGGACTAGCGGGAGTCAAGAGACCCAGTACTTC	CSASGTSGSQETQYF